This note documents a single T cell receptor beta chain sequence. These data are taken from a study of blood T cell repertoires in COVID-19. Original processing notes: It was from reference gene primer amplification that nucleated cell counts were estimated. Only in-frame clones appear in the TCRdb table, and some are missing; sequencing was by immunoSEQ multiplex PCR. V and J calls and clone size are those listed in that table; D and trimming were worked out from the DNA. The sample records about 9,900 clones, about 81% being singletons. Trimming at V came to 6 bases and at J to 3 bases, leaving 10 bases not matched to a gene. In germline, CDR1 is SGHTA, CDR2 FQGNSA. The CDR3 totals 17 residues.

The clonotype comes from a man aged 55 to 70 with active COVID-19. This chain links TRBV7-2 with TRBJ2-1, with TRBD2 matching over 11 bases. The material sequenced was peripheral blood. The CDR3 protein is CASSSTGLAGGYNEQFF. In DNA form, the CDR3 reads TGTGCCAGCAGTTCAACAGGTCTAGCGGGGGGCTACAATGAGCAGTTCTTC.